This is a list of T cell receptor beta chains from one sample in a study of a mutant IDH1 vaccine in newly diagnosed glioma. The method was immunoSEQ multiplex PCR; TCRdb's version includes in-frame clones alone and lacks a portion of them. The table lists tens of thousands of clones, 80% to 90% of them singletons. The sample in question was PBMCs, obtained from a glioma patient treated with radiotherapy, temozolomide or both. These TCRs come from a woman aged 45-65 years with glioma. CDR3s include the opening cysteine and the closing phenylalanine or tryptophan. Fields, in order: clone size, V gene, D gene, J gene, CDR3 protein, CDR3 DNA. A D gene is named only where the DNA matches it firmly. Clone size is stated in some rows and not others, as once, few, many or a class when expanded.

clone_size: few; v_call: TRBV11-2; d_call: .; j_call: TRBJ2-2; cdr3_aa: CASSLYPANTGELFF; cdr3_nt: TGTGCCAGCAGCTTATACCCTGCGAACACCGGGGAGCTGTTTTTT
clone_size: .; v_call: TRBV28; d_call: TRBD1; j_call: TRBJ1-2; cdr3_aa: CASSLSDRGNYGYTF; cdr3_nt: TGTGCCAGCAGTTTATCGGACAGGGGGAACTATGGCTACACCTTC
clone_size: once; v_call: TRBV9; d_call: .; j_call: TRBJ1-1; cdr3_aa: CASTGPAGAHTEAFF; cdr3_nt: TGTGCCAGCACCGGTCCCGCAGGGGCCCACACTGAAGCTTTCTTT
clone_size: once; v_call: TRBV29-1; d_call: .; j_call: TRBJ1-2; cdr3_aa: CSASFGVNYGYTF; cdr3_nt: TGCAGCGCATCATTCGGGGTTAACTATGGCTACACCTTC
clone_size: .; v_call: TRBV18; d_call: TRBD1; j_call: TRBJ1-2; cdr3_aa: CASSPPSTRQGVDGYTF; cdr3_nt: TGTGCCAGCTCACCACCATCGACTCGACAGGGGGTGGATGGCTACACCTTC
clone_size: .; v_call: TRBV9; d_call: .; j_call: TRBJ2-3; cdr3_aa: CASSANPKKRLTDTQYF; cdr3_nt: TGTGCCAGCAGCGCAAATCCGAAAAAGCGCCTCACAGATACGCAGTATTTT
clone_size: .; v_call: TRBV7-8; d_call: TRBD1; j_call: TRBJ1-2; cdr3_aa: CASSQGGVSRFYGYTF; cdr3_nt: TGTGCCAGCAGCCAGGGGGGGGTCTCTCGTTTCTATGGCTACACCTTC
clone_size: .; v_call: TRBV7-9; d_call: .; j_call: TRBJ2-3; cdr3_aa: CASSFGLVGTDTQYF; cdr3_nt: TGTGCCAGCAGCTTCGGCCTAGTTGGCACAGATACGCAGTATTTT
clone_size: .; v_call: TRBV19; d_call: TRBD1; j_call: TRBJ2-2; cdr3_aa: CASSDRADTGELFF; cdr3_nt: TGTGCCAGTAGCGACAGGGCCGACACCGGGGAGCTGTTTTTT
clone_size: once; v_call: TRBV19; d_call: .; j_call: TRBJ1-2; cdr3_aa: CASSIAKGSGYGYTF; cdr3_nt: TGTGCCAGTAGTATAGCCAAAGGGAGTGGGTATGGCTACACCTTC
clone_size: .; v_call: TRBV7-2; d_call: .; j_call: TRBJ2-7; cdr3_aa: CASSLGLTTYEQYF; cdr3_nt: TGTGCCAGCAGCTTAGGCTTGACAACCTACGAGCAGTACTTC
clone_size: medium-sized; v_call: TRBV9; d_call: .; j_call: TRBJ1-1; cdr3_aa: CASSVGSMNTEAFF; cdr3_nt: TGTGCCAGCAGCGTAGGGTCCATGAACACTGAAGCTTTCTTT
clone_size: .; v_call: TRBV5-6; d_call: TRBD1; j_call: TRBJ1-4; cdr3_aa: CASSSGQRGEKLFF; cdr3_nt: TGTGCCAGCAGCTCGGGACAGAGAGGGGAAAAACTGTTTTTT
clone_size: .; v_call: TRBV18; d_call: TRBD1; j_call: TRBJ1-6; cdr3_aa: CASSPGQGFYSPLHF; cdr3_nt: TGTGCCAGCTCACCCGGACAGGGGTTTTATTCACCCCTCCACTTT
clone_size: .; v_call: TRBV15; d_call: .; j_call: TRBJ2-7; cdr3_aa: CATSRDLYEQYF; cdr3_nt: TGTGCCACCAGCAGAGATCTCTACGAGCAGTACTTC
clone_size: .; v_call: TRBV30; d_call: .; j_call: TRBJ2-7; cdr3_aa: CAWTGTGEQYF; cdr3_nt: TGTGCCTGGACAGGGACGGGTGAGCAGTACTTC
clone_size: .; v_call: TRBV19; d_call: TRBD2; j_call: TRBJ2-1; cdr3_aa: CASSSGVSYNEQFF; cdr3_nt: TGTGCCAGCTCTAGCGGGGTATCCTACAATGAGCAGTTCTTC
clone_size: once; v_call: TRBV5-6; d_call: .; j_call: TRBJ2-3; cdr3_aa: CASSVKGTDTQYF; cdr3_nt: TGTGCCAGCAGCGTAAAGGGGACAGATACGCAGTATTTT
clone_size: once; v_call: TRBV11-3; d_call: TRBD1; j_call: TRBJ1-2; cdr3_aa: CASSLMGQGNYGYTF; cdr3_nt: TGTGCCAGCAGCTTAATGGGACAGGGTAACTATGGCTACACCTTC
clone_size: .; v_call: TRBV2; d_call: TRBD1; j_call: TRBJ2-7; cdr3_aa: CASSALGTGKKYSYEQYF; cdr3_nt: TGTGCCAGCAGTGCCCTCGGGACAGGGAAAAAGTATTCCTACGAGCAGTACTTC
clone_size: .; v_call: TRBV4-3; d_call: TRBD1; j_call: TRBJ2-7; cdr3_aa: CASSQVLQGDYEQYF; cdr3_nt: TGCGCCAGCAGCCAAGTGTTACAGGGGGACTACGAGCAGTACTTC
clone_size: .; v_call: TRBV18; d_call: TRBD1; j_call: TRBJ2-7; cdr3_aa: CASSPPRGRGYEQYF; cdr3_nt: TGTGCCAGCTCACCACCCAGGGGGCGGGGATACGAGCAGTACTTC
clone_size: few; v_call: TRBV13; d_call: .; j_call: TRBJ2-7; cdr3_aa: CATSLPSYEQYF; cdr3_nt: TGTGCCACCTCCTTACCCTCCTACGAGCAGTACTTC
clone_size: few; v_call: TRBV27; d_call: .; j_call: TRBJ1-4; cdr3_aa: CASSLVPTNEKLFF; cdr3_nt: TGTGCCAGCAGTTTGGTACCAACTAATGAAAAACTGTTTTTT
clone_size: .; v_call: TRBV6-1; d_call: .; j_call: TRBJ1-6; cdr3_aa: CASSEDLRSPLHF; cdr3_nt: TGTGCCAGCAGTGAAGACCTCAGATCACCCCTCCACTTT
clone_size: .; v_call: TRBV7-9; d_call: .; j_call: TRBJ1-5; cdr3_aa: CASSPPSGAGNQPQHF; cdr3_nt: TGTGCCAGCAGTCCTCCTTCAGGGGCTGGCAATCAGCCCCAGCATTTT
clone_size: once; v_call: TRBV6-5; d_call: .; j_call: TRBJ2-2; cdr3_aa: CASSYSKGGGVGELFF; cdr3_nt: TGTGCCAGCAGTTACTCGAAAGGCGGCGGTGTGGGGGAGCTGTTTTTT
clone_size: .; v_call: TRBV10-3; d_call: .; j_call: TRBJ1-5; cdr3_aa: CAIAAGLGNQPQHF; cdr3_nt: TGTGCCATCGCGGCAGGGCTGGGGAATCAGCCCCAGCATTTT
clone_size: .; v_call: TRBV2; d_call: TRBD1; j_call: TRBJ1-5; cdr3_aa: CASRFTGAGQPQHF; cdr3_nt: TGTGCCAGCAGGTTTACAGGGGCCGGGCAGCCCCAGCATTTT